Following are 29 T cell receptor beta chains from one sample sequenced in a study of PD-1 blockade in classical Hodgkin lymphoma. Libraries were prepared by immunoSEQ multiplex PCR; TCRdb keeps only in-frame clonotypes and omits some of them. The repertoire includes under 20,000 clones, around 86% of them detected once, and 10% to 15% sits in the top ten. There was relapse after autologous stem cell transplantation in every patient, and there was variation in brentuximab vedotin exposure. This specimen was peripheral blood mononuclear cells (PBMCs), taken before the second cycle of nivolumab. Receptor source: a human donor with classical Hodgkin lymphoma.

J is TRBJ1-2 and V is TRBV14; D gene ambiguous. CDR1 SGHDN and CDR2 FVKESK come from the germline V gene. This CDR3 has 13 residues. Between the trimmed V and J ends, which lost 8 bases and 4 bases, there was a span of 14 bases. CDR3 sequence: CASEGLASYGYTF. As DNA, the CDR3 is TGTGCCAGCGAAGGGCTGGCAAGCTATGGCTACACCTTC. Together with reference TRBV14 and TRBJ1-2, the CDR3 gives the full variable domain: EAGVTQFPSHSVIEKGQTVTLRCDPISGHDNLYWYRRVMGKEIKFLLHFVKESKQDESGMPNNRFLAERTGGTYSTLKVQPAELEDSGVYFCASEGLASYGYTFGSGTRLTVV.

For the CDR3, the DNA is TGCGCCAGCAGCTTCCCCACAGCCTACGAGCAGTACTTC. This sequence encodes CASSFPTAYEQYF. The chain has TRBV5-1 and TRBJ2-7; no definite D call. Germline V gives CDR1 SGHRS, CDR2 YFSETQ. Trimming removed 2 bases at V and 2 bases at J, with 8 bases between. CDR3 length: 13 amino acids.

The chain employs TRBV10-3 and TRBJ1-2, with 7 bases that match TRBD1. CDR1 ENHRY and CDR2 SYGVKD come from the germline V gene. The CDR3 totals 15 residues. V dropped 4 bases and J dropped 2; count of bases not matched to a gene: 7. The CDR3 DNA reads TGTGCCATCAGTGGGACCGGGACAGTAAACTATGGCTACACCTTC. Amino acids: CAISGTGTVNYGYTF.

The gene calls are TRBV5-1 and TRBJ2-7; 8 nucleotides line up with TRBD2. Germline CDR1 reads SGHRS; CDR2 reads YFSETQ. The CDR3 has 14 amino acids. V shed 4 bases and J 3 bases; nucleotides not matched to a gene: 6. The CDR3, as DNA: TGCGCCAGCAGCCCCTCCGGGACTAGCTACGAGCAGTACTTC. Protein product: CASSPSGTSYEQYF.

Written as DNA, the CDR3 is TGCGCCAGCAGCTTGGCAGGGGTAGCGGGGGTCACAGATACGCAGTATTTT. Protein product: CASSLAGVAGVTDTQYF. The rearrangement joins TRBV5-1 to TRBJ2-3; 9 positions match TRBD2. Per germline, CDR1 SGHRS and CDR2 YFSETQ. V lost 0 bases, J lost 2 bases, and 7 bases stayed unmatched. The CDR3 covers 17 residues.

The rearrangement links TRBV19 to TRBJ2-4; unclear D gene. V was clipped by 4 bases and J by 0 bases, with 16 bases between them. Germline CDR1 and CDR2: LNHDA and SQIVND (reference sequence). This CDR3 is built from 17 residues. In DNA, the CDR3 is TGTGCCAGTAGTAACAAACAGTACGTACTAGCCAAAAACATTCAGTACTTC. The encoded protein is CASSNKQYVLAKNIQYF.

This clone was recorded only once. This chain joins TRBV7-4 and TRBJ1-4, with 7 bases that match TRBD1. The V and J ends lost 3 bases and 0 bases, in that order; junction bases with no gene match: 7. The CDR3 has 17 residues. Germline V gene lookup returns CDR1 SGHVT and CDR2 SQSDAQ. CDR3 sequence reads: CASSLTGIWSTNEKLFF. The CDR3 DNA is TGTGCCAGCAGCTTGACAGGGATTTGGTCAACTAATGAAAAACTGTTTTTT.

The chain carries TRBV5-4 and TRBJ2-3; D may be TRBD2 (6 bases). The CDR3 loop spans 16 amino acids. Trimming removed 6 bases from V and 1 base from J, with 18 bases in between. Germline lookup yields CDR1 SGHNT and CDR2 YYREEE (reference sequence). CDR3 nucleotide sequence: TGTGCCAGCAACCCCACGGGAGTGGGCGGCACAGATACGCAGTATTTT. Translation: CASNPTGVGGTDTQYF.

V is TRBV7-8 and J is TRBJ1-1; 8 positions agree with TRBD1. Germline V gene sequence: CDR1 SGHVS, CDR2 FQNEAQ. The ends lost 1 base at V and 2 bases at J; junction bases unmatched: 3. This CDR3 has 15 residues. The CDR3 DNA reads TGTGCCAGCAGCTTAGTCACAGGGGGTAACACTGAAGCTTTCTTT. It encodes CASSLVTGGNTEAFF.

The chain recombines TRBV5-1 with TRBJ1-6; 7 bases match TRBD1. The CDR3 has 13 residues. Germline V gene lookup returns CDR1 SGHRS and CDR2 YFSETQ. V dropped 0 bases and J dropped 13; count of bases not matched to a gene: 4. The CDR3 loop is CASSLGEQGPLHF. In DNA, the CDR3 is TGCGCCAGCAGCTTGGGGGAACAGGGGCCCCTCCACTTT.

CDR3 coding DNA: TGCGCCAGCAGCCAAGATTTGCCCATTCGACAGGGCTTTTACGAGCAGTACTTC. Residues: CASSQDLPIRQGFYEQYF. The rearrangement joins TRBV4-1 to TRBJ2-7; 7 positions agree with TRBD1. Germline-derived CDR1 and CDR2 are MGHRA and YSYEKL. The CDR3 consists of 18 residues. After removal of 0 bases from V and 4 bases from J, the junction contained 15 bases not matched to a gene.

The chain employs TRBV7-9 and TRBJ2-7; 11 bases are shared with TRBD2. The CDR3 has 16 residues. Germline trimming cut 4 bases from V and 0 bases from J; bases unmatched to any gene: 5. CDR1 is SEHNR and CDR2 is FQNEAQ in the germline V gene (reference sequence). CDR3 DNA: TGTGCCAGCAGCTCCCGACTAGCGGGGATCTCCTACGAGCAGTACTTC. Translation gives CASSSRLAGISYEQYF.

The chain couples TRBV5-1 to TRBJ2-5, with D possibly being TRBD2 (6 bases). V was shortened by 1 base and J by 4 bases, with 8 bases between the two germline ends. CDR3 length: 13 amino acids. Germline V gene lookup returns CDR1 SGHRS and CDR2 YFSETQ. CDR3 sequence (DNA): TGCGCCAGCAGCTTGCGGGAGAGAGAGACCCAGTACTTC. This codes for CASSLRERETQYF.

The V and J genes are TRBV6-4 and TRBJ2-7, with TRBD2 identical over 7 bases. The germline CDR1 and CDR2 sequences are MRHNA and SNTAGT. This CDR3 has 15 residues. Trimming at V came to 8 bases and at J to 2 bases, leaving 12 bases not matched to a gene. The CDR3 spells CASYIIAGSPYEQYF. For the CDR3, the DNA is TGTGCCAGCTATATAATAGCGGGCTCACCCTACGAGCAGTACTTC.

This clone was recorded only once. V is TRBV4-2 and J is TRBJ2-3; the match to TRBD2 covers 12 bases. V shed 3 bases and J 0 bases; nucleotides not matched to a gene: 10. The CDR3 covers 19 residues. CDR1 and CDR2 (germline): LGHNA, YNFKEQ. The CDR3 reads CASSHVLAGGRLSTDTQYF. The CDR3 DNA is TGTGCCAGCAGCCACGTACTAGCGGGGGGCCGACTAAGCACAGATACGCAGTATTTT.

The chain joins TRBV6-5 to TRBJ2-7, with TRBD1 matching over 12 bases. The CDR3 length is 15 residues. Trimming took 2 bases from V and 7 from J; bases not matched to a gene: 6. CDR1 and CDR2 from the germline V gene are MNHEY and SVGAGI. CDR3 bases: TGTGCCAGCAGTTACGGGGGACAGGGGGCGAGGGAGCAGTACTTC. Protein: CASSYGGQGAREQYF.

This chain connects TRBV5-6 to TRBJ2-1; D possibly corresponds to TRBD2 (7 bases). The CDR3 contains 15 residues. Germline CDR1 reads SGHDT; CDR2 reads YYEEEE. V lost 2 bases and J lost 0, with 9 bases in between. The CDR3 sequence is CASSFRGASYNEQFF. In DNA form, the CDR3 reads TGTGCCAGCAGCTTTCGGGGGGCCTCCTACAATGAGCAGTTCTTC.

The rearrangement uses TRBV11-2 and TRBJ2-5; D gene unclear. V was pared by 1 base and J by 3 bases, with 12 bases between. Germline V CDR1 and CDR2: SGHAT, FQNNGV. This CDR3 contains 15 residues. CDR3 in amino acids: CASSLAGLKEETQYF. The CDR3 DNA reads TGTGCCAGCAGCTTAGCCGGGCTAAAGGAAGAGACCCAGTACTTC.

This rearrangement joins TRBV4-3 to TRBJ1-2; maybe TRBD1 (6 bases). CDR1 and CDR2 (germline): LGHNA, YSLEER. The V end lost 0 bases, the J end lost 4 bases, and 21 bases lay between the germline ends. The CDR3 has 18 residues. CDR3 bases: TGCGCCAGCAGCCAAGATCTGGGGTCTTTGGGGGCTTCCTATGGCTACACCTTC. This codes for CASSQDLGSLGASYGYTF.

The V call is TRBV7-9, the J call TRBJ1-6, with D possibly matching TRBD1 (5 bases). Germline assignment: CDR1 SEHNR and CDR2 FQNEAQ (reference sequence). There are 15 residues in the CDR3. The ends were cut back, 1 base at V and 6 bases at J, with 10 bases in the middle. The CDR3 DNA sequence: TGTGCCAGCAGCTTAGGAGGGGTTGGTAATTCACCCCTCCACTTT. This translates into CASSLGGVGNSPLHF. Looking up the rest from reference TRBV7-9 and TRBJ1-6 gives the full variable domain: DTGVSQNPRHKITKRGQNVTFRCDPISEHNRLYWYRQTLGQGPEFLTYFQNEAQLEKSRLLSDRFSAERPKGSFSTLEIQRTEQGDSAMYLCASSLGGVGNSPLHFGNGTRLTVT.

The chain recombines TRBV19 with TRBJ1-2; D is possibly TRBD1 (5 bases). Germline V gene data show CDR1 as LNHDA and CDR2 as SQIVND (reference sequence). The CDR3 sequence is 14 residues long. The V end was cut by 8 bases, the J end by 1 base, with 14 bases between. The CDR3 DNA reads TGTGCCAGTCTGGGGCTTGGCGTTAACTATGGCTACACCTTC. Protein: CASLGLGVNYGYTF.

This rearrangement joins TRBV27 to TRBJ1-5; 10 nucleotides align to TRBD1. Germline CDR1 reads MNHEY; CDR2 reads SMNVEV (reference sequence). J was trimmed by 5 bases and V by 5 bases; bases with no gene match: 9. The length of the CDR3 is 16 residues. CDR3 in amino acids: CASSHTLGQGDQPQHF. DNA for the CDR3: TGTGCCAGCAGTCATACCCTTGGACAGGGGGATCAGCCCCAGCATTTT.

The rearrangement uses TRBV6-6 and TRBJ2-3; possible D gene TRBD2, 6 bases. CDR3 length: 12 amino acids. From germline, CDR1 is MNHNY and CDR2 SVGAGI (reference sequence). The V and J ends lost 8 bases and 3 bases respectively, with 9 bases between them. The CDR3 region has the DNA TGTGCCAGCGGGACTTATACAGATACGCAGTATTTT. Translation: CASGTYTDTQYF.

This chain connects TRBV5-1 to TRBJ1-5; perhaps TRBD1 as D (6 bases). This CDR3 spans 15 amino acids. Per the germline V gene, CDR1 is SGHRS and CDR2 is YFSETQ. V lost 4 bases and J lost 0, with 11 bases in between. CDR3 loop: CASSPDSHSNQPQHF. The CDR3 DNA follows: TGCGCCAGCAGCCCGGACAGTCATAGCAATCAGCCCCAGCATTTT.

This chain connects TRBV7-8 to TRBJ2-7; no definite D call. The CDR3 runs 11 residues. Per germline, CDR1 SGHVS and CDR2 FQNEAQ. Trimming removed 5 bases at V and 2 bases at J, with 4 bases between. In DNA form, the CDR3 reads TGTGCCAGCAGCACGACCTACGAGCAGTACTTC. Its translation is CASSTTYEQYF.

This chain uses TRBV10-1 with TRBJ1-1; D unclear. Per germline, CDR1 WNHNN and CDR2 SYGVQD (reference sequence). CDR3 size: 12 residues. V was shortened by 4 bases and J by 1 base, with 4 bases between the two germline ends. Here the CDR3 reads CASSGPNTEAFF. The CDR3 DNA is TGCGCCAGCAGTGGACCGAACACTGAAGCTTTCTTT.

The chain links TRBV7-9 to TRBJ1-4; 7 nucleotides line up with TRBD1. The length of the CDR3 is 14 residues. In germline, CDR1 is SEHNR, CDR2 FQNEAQ (reference sequence). Trimming at V came to 3 bases and at J to 7 bases, leaving 5 bases not matched to a gene. The CDR3, as DNA: TGTGCCAGCAGCTTCAGGACAGGAACTGAAAAACTGTTTTTT. The encoded protein is CASSFRTGTEKLFF.

The chain couples TRBV7-3 to TRBJ2-2; 11 nucleotides agree with TRBD1. The J segment lost 4 bases and the V segment lost 4 bases, leaving 5 bases of the junction unmatched. Germline CDR1 reads SGHTA; CDR2 reads FQGTGA. The CDR3 has 16 residues. The CDR3 DNA is TGTGCCAGCAGCTCAACGGGACAGGGGGGCACCGGGGAGCTGTTTTTT. Translated: CASSSTGQGGTGELFF.

CDR3 region: CASSWGAGVMDTQYF. CDR3 nucleotide sequence: TGTGCCAGCAGTTGGGGAGCGGGGGTCATGGATACGCAGTATTTT. The V and J genes are TRBV7-8 and TRBJ2-3; the match to TRBD2 covers 8 bases. Germline V gene lookup returns CDR1 SGHVS and CDR2 FQNEAQ. J was trimmed by 6 bases and V by 6 bases; bases with no gene match: 11. This CDR3 contains 15 residues. The whole variable domain, filled in from reference TRBV7-8 and TRBJ2-3, reads GAGVSQSPRYKVAKRGQDVALRCDPISGHVSLFWYQQALGQGPEFLTYFQNEAQLDKSGLPSDRFFAERPEGSVSTLKIQRTQQEDSAVYLCASSWGAGVMDTQYFGPGTRLTVL.